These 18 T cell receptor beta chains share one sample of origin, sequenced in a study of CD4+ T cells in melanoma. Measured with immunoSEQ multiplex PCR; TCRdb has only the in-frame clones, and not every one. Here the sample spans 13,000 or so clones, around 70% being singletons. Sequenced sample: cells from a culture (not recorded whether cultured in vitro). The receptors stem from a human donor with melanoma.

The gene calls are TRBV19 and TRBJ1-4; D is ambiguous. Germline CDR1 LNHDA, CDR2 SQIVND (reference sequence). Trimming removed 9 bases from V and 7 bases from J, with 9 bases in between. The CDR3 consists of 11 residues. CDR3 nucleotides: TGTGCCAGCCAGATAGGTGAAAAACTGTTTTTT. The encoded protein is CASQIGEKLFF.

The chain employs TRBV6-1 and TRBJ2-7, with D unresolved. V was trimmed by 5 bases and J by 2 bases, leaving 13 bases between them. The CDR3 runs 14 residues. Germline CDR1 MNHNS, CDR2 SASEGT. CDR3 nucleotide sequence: TGTGCCAGCAGTCAAAAGACGGTCCCCTACGAGCAGTACTTC. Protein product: CASSQKTVPYEQYF.

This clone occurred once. CDR3 in amino acids: CAWRWGRLYVIEGYTF. Written as DNA, the CDR3 is TGTGCCTGGAGGTGGGGCAGGCTCTACGTGATTGAGGGCTACACCTTC. The rearrangement uses TRBV30 and TRBJ1-2, with D possibly being TRBD1 (5 bases). Trimming shortened V by 3 bases and J by 8 bases, and 25 bases separated the two germline ends. The CDR3 is made up of 16 amino acids. Germline loops: CDR1 GTSNPN, CDR2 SVGIG (reference sequence). Supplemented by reference TRBV30 and TRBJ1-2, the full variable domain reads SQTIHQWPATLVQPVGSPLSLECTVEGTSNPNLYWYRQAAGRGLQLLFYSVGIGQISSEVPQNLSASRPQDRQFILSSKKLLLSDSGFYLCAWRWGRLYVIEGYTFGSGTRLTVV.

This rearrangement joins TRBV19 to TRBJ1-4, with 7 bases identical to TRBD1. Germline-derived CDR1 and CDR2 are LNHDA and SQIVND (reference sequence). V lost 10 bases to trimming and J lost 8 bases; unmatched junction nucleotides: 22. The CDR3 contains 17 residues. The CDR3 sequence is CATKTPGPTGLDEKLFF. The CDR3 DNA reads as TGTGCCACAAAAACCCCGGGCCCGACAGGGTTGGACGAAAAACTGTTTTTT.

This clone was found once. The CDR3 DNA sequence: TGTGCCAGCAGCCGGGAAGGATTTGAAGCTTTCTTT. It translates to CASSREGFEAFF. The chain combines TRBV7-9 with TRBJ1-1; the D is unclear. CDR3 size: 12 residues. V was pared by 5 bases and J by 7 bases, with 11 bases between. The germline V gene has CDR1 SEHNR and CDR2 FQNEAQ (reference sequence).

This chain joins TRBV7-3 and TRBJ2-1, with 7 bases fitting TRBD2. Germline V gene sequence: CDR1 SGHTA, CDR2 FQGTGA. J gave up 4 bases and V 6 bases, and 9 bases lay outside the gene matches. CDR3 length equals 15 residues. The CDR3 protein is CASSPRRAGYNEQFF. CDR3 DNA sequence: TGTGCCAGCAGTCCCAGGAGAGCGGGGTACAATGAGCAGTTCTTC.

The CDR3 sequence: CASSPLVARNTEAFF. The CDR3 DNA reads TGTGCCAGCAGTCCACTAGTCGCCCGGAACACTGAAGCTTTCTTT. The rearrangement joins TRBV27 to TRBJ1-1; D remains ambiguous. The V gene lost 5 bases and the J gene lost 1 base, with 14 bases spanning the gap. CDR1 MNHEY and CDR2 SMNVEV come from the germline V gene (reference sequence). The CDR3 contains 15 residues.

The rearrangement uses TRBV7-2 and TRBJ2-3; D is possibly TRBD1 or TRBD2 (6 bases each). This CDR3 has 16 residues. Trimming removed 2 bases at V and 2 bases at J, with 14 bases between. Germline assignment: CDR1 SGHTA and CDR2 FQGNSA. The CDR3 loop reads CASSLSRGGYTDTQYF. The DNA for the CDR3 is TGTGCCAGCAGCTTATCGAGAGGGGGGTACACAGATACGCAGTATTTT.

CDR3 DNA sequence: TGTGCCAGCAGCTCCATACGCCAGGGGAACCAAGGCACTGAAGCTTTCTTT. Translating it yields CASSSIRQGNQGTEAFF. The chain recombines TRBV11-2 with TRBJ1-1; D is possibly TRBD1 (6 bases). V was cut by 4 bases and J by 4 bases, with 22 bases left in between. The CDR3 is made up of 17 amino acids. From germline, CDR1 is SGHAT and CDR2 FQNNGV.

The CDR3 DNA is TGTGCCAGCAGCTTACCCTACGGCTATGGCTACACCTTC. Amino acid sequence: CASSLPYGYGYTF. The rearrangement links TRBV11-2 to TRBJ1-2, with D hard to call. Trimming removed 2 bases from V and 4 bases from J, with 8 bases in between. This CDR3 spans 13 amino acids. Per the germline V gene, CDR1 is SGHAT and CDR2 is FQNNGV. Combining the CDR3 with reference TRBV11-2 and TRBJ1-2 gives the whole variable domain EAGVAQSPRYKIIEKRQSVAFWCNPISGHATLYWYQQILGQGPKLLIQFQNNGVVDDSQLPKDRFSAERLKGVDSTLKIQPAKLEDSAVYLCASSLPYGYGYTFGSGTRLTVV.

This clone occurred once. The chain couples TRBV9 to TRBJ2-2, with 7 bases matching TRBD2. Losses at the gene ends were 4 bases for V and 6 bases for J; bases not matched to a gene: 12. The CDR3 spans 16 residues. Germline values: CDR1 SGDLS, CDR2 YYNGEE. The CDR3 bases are TGTGCCAGCAGCCCCTCGGGAGGATTCCAGGCCGGGGAGCTGTTTTTT. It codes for CASSPSGGFQAGELFF.

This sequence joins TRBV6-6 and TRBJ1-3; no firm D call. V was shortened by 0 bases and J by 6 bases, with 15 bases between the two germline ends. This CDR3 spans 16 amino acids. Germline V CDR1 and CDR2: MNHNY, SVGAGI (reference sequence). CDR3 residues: CASSYSTSSLVNTIYF. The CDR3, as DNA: TGTGCCAGCAGTTACTCGACATCCTCTCTGGTAAACACCATATATTTT.

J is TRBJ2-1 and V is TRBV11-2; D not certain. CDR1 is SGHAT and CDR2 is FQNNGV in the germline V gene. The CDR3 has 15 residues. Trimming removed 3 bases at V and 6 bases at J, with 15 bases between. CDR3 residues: CASSFELGNSNEQFF. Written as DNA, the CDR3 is TGTGCCAGCAGCTTTGAGTTAGGCAATAGCAATGAGCAGTTCTTC.

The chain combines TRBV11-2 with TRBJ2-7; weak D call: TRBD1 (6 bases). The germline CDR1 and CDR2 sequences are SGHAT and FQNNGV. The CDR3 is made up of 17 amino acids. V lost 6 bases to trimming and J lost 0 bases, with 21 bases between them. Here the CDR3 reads CASSPFRGRVGSYEQYF. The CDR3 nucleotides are TGTGCCAGCAGTCCTTTCAGGGGCCGCGTTGGCTCCTACGAGCAGTACTTC.

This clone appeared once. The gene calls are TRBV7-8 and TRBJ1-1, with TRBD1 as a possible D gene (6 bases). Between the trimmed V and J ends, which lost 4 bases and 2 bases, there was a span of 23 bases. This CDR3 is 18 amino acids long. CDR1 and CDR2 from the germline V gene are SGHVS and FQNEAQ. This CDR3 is CASSSGGINRERNTEAFF. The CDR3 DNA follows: TGTGCCAGCAGCTCAGGTGGGATAAACAGGGAACGTAACACTGAAGCTTTCTTT.

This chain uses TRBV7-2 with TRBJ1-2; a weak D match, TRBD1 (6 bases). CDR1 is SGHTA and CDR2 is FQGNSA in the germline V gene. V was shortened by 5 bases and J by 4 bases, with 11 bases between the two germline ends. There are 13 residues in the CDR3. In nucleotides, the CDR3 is TGTGCCAGCAGCAAGGGGGGCGCCTATGGCTACACCTTC. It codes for CASSKGGAYGYTF.

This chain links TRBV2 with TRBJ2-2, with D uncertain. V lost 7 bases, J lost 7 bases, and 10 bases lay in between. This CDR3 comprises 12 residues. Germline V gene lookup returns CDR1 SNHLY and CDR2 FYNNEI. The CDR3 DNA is TGTGCCAGCACTCTGCCGGACGGGGAGCTGTTTTTT. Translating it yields CASTLPDGELFF.

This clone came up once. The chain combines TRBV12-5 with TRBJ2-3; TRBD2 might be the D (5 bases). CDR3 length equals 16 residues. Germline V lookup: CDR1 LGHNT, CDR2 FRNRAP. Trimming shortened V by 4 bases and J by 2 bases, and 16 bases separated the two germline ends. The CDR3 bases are TGTGCTAGTGGTTGGCGCACCGGCGGGTCCACAGATACGCAGTATTTT. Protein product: CASGWRTGGSTDTQYF.